This TCR beta chain stems from a study of T cells in Graves' hyperthyroidism and ophthalmopathy. Study observations and caveats: By a 13 V-J model, ophthalmopathy was set apart from stable hyperthyroidism.

Amplified TCR beta CDR3 regions came from RNA transcripts. TCR CDR3 underwent first-round RT-PCR with the HTBI primer set. TCRdb recomputed calls from the multiplex PCR reads with MiXCR, one row per CDR3 protein. There are around 520,000 distinct CDR3 sequences in the sample; 13% to 15% occur only once, and about a sixth lies in the top ten. The CDR3 consists of 16 residues. Germline V lookup: CDR1 KGHSH, CDR2 LQKENI. V was shortened by 3 bases and J by 2 bases, with 16 bases between the two germline ends. This clonotype was seen repeatedly, ten times or more. Its antigen is not identified. This sample holds PBMCs from 9.5 to 10 ml fresh peripheral blood.

The V gene is TRBV18, the J gene TRBJ1-1; tentative D call: TRBD1 (6 bases). The origin of this receptor is a woman younger than 30 with Graves' hyperthyroidism. Sample: blood. The CDR3, as DNA: TGTGCCAGCTCACCCCGACGGGGGCCAGGAAACACTGAAGCTTTCTTT. It yields the protein CASSPRRGPGNTEAFF. Full variable domain (missing parts from reference TRBV18 and TRBJ1-1): NAGVMQNPRHLVRRRGQEARLRCSPMKGHSHVYWYRQLPEEGLKFMVYLQKENIIDESGMPKERFSAEFPKEGPSILRIQQVVRGDSAAYFCASSPRRGPGNTEAFFGQGTRLTVV.